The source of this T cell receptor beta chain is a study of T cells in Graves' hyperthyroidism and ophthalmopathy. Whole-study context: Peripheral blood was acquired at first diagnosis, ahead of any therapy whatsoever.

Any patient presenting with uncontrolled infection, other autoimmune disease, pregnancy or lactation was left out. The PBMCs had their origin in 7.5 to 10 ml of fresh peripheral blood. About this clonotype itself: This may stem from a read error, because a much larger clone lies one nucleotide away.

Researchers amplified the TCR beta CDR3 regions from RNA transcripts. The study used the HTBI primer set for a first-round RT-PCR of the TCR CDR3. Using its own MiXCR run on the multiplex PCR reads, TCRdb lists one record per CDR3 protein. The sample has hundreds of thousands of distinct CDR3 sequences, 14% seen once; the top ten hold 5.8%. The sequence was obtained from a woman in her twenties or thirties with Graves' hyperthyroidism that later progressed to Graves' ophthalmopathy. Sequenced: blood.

CDR3 protein: CASTSRTRETQYF. CDR3 DNA sequence: TGTGCCAGCACCTCCAGGACAAGAGAGACCCAGTACTTC. The chain employs TRBV27 and TRBJ2-5; possible D gene TRBD1, 5 bases. Trimming removed 7 bases from V and 4 bases from J, with 13 bases in between. CDR1 and CDR2 (germline): MNHEY, SMNVEV (reference sequence). The CDR3 covers 13 residues.